This T cell receptor beta chain was recovered during a study of blood T cell repertoires in COVID-19. From germline, CDR1 is LGHNT and CDR2 FRNRAP. Trimming at V came to 1 base and at J to 3 bases, leaving 5 bases not matched to a gene. This CDR3 is built from 17 residues. Using immunoSEQ multiplex PCR, the repertoire was profiled, and TCRdb retains in-frame clones only, with some absent. Counted here are under 200,000 clones, 90% occurring once; the ten biggest clones make up 0.53%. The rearrangement joins TRBV12-5 to TRBJ2-5; 13 positions agree with TRBD2. The source material was peripheral blood. The TCR comes from a man aged 50-59 years with acute or convalescent COVID-19. The CDR3 reads CASGLGRTSGSEETQYF. Written as DNA, the CDR3 is TGTGCTAGTGGTTTGGGGAGGACTAGCGGGAGTGAAGAGACCCAGTACTTC.